This T cell receptor beta chain was recorded in a study of memory CD4+ T cells and cytomegalovirus serostatus. Original methodology: Out-of-frame sequences were removed, leaving about 2,300,000 distinct TCRbeta sequences. Measured with immunoSEQ multiplex PCR; TCRdb has only the in-frame clones, and not every one. That table gives V, J and clone size, and the DNA gave D and trimming. The top ten hold 2% to 3% of the sample, which has about 73,000 clones, roughly 78% seen once. The sort gate was single viable CD3+CD4+CD8-CD45RO+ cells for memory CD4+ T cells. The origin of this receptor is an adult in good health and CMV-seropositive. Material: memory CD4+ T cells from blood.

The CDR3 nucleotides read TGTGCCAGCAGCTTAAATCGGGCCGGGGATACGCAGTATTTT. Translated: CASSLNRAGDTQYF. This chain connects TRBV7-8 to TRBJ2-3; D remains unclear. The length of the CDR3 is 14 residues. V was cut by 2 bases and J by 6 bases, with 12 bases left in between. Germline CDR1 reads SGHVS; CDR2 reads FQNEAQ.